This T cell receptor beta chain appears in the sequencing data of a study of sequential checkpoint blockade in melanoma. Study information: TCRβ was sequenced from DNA of some 97 pretreatment tumors. Study-level points and caveats: Pretreatment TIL clonality tracked with response in the nivolumab-first arm.

V shed 4 bases, J shed 7 bases, and the junction held 6 bases outside the gene matches. Germline loops: CDR1 SGHNT, CDR2 YENEEA. This CDR3 contains 14 residues. Described treatment: randomized to nivolumab then ipilimumab (arm A) or the reverse (arm B). Clones were read by immunoSEQ multiplex PCR, and TCRdb kept only the in-frame ones, dropping some. The sample holds some 6,000 clones, under 25% seen once. This clone was detected ten times or more. No antigen is known for it. The V and J genes are TRBV11-3 and TRBJ1-2, with 10 nucleotides matching TRBD1. This specimen consisted of tumor tissue (inferred from file names), obtained from a patient given nivolumab and ipilimumab in sequence. The clonotype originates from a human donor with melanoma. The CDR3 region has the DNA TGTGCCAGCAGCTCCTCCGGACAGGGGGGTGGCTACACCTTC. It specifies CASSSSGQGGGYTF.